One and the same sample provided the 23 T cell receptor beta chains below, sequenced in a study of long-term antiretroviral therapy in people with HIV. Version v3.0 of the immunoSEQ assay ran at survey level. TCRdb's table, derived via immunoSEQ multiplex PCR, lists solely in-frame clones and lacks some. The table includes tens of thousands of clones, 65% to 90% detected once. Here the sequenced sample was unsorted PBMCs, taken 0.3 years after starting antiretroviral therapy. Every receptor here comes from a young man with HIV.

This chain joins TRBV5-1 and TRBJ2-7; 11 nucleotides align to TRBD1. After removal of 3 bases from V and 5 bases from J, the junction contained 4 bases not matched to a gene. Germline V gene data show CDR1 as SGHRS and CDR2 as YFSETQ. The CDR3 has 14 amino acids. This CDR3 is CASSSGTGGNEQYF. CDR3 DNA sequence: TGCGCCAGCAGCTCCGGGACAGGGGGGAACGAGCAGTACTTC.

In this sample, this clone turned up once. The V gene is TRBV27, the J gene TRBJ2-6, with D unresolved. The CDR3 contains 15 residues. Germline CDR1 is MNHEY and CDR2 is SMNVEV (reference sequence). With 5 bases removed from V and 0 bases from J, the gap between germline ends came to 8 bases. CDR3 DNA sequence: TGTGCCAGCAGTATATATGGCTCTGGGGCCAACGTCCTGACTTTC. It encodes CASSIYGSGANVLTF.

This chain joins TRBV28 and TRBJ2-7, with D maybe TRBD1 (5 bases). The V gene's germline CDR1 is MDHEN and CDR2 SYDVKM. CDR3 length: 12 residues. V lost 4 bases and J lost 1, with 5 bases in between. The CDR3 DNA reads as TGTGCCAGCAGTTCAGGGTCCTACGAGCAGTACTTC. Residues: CASSSGSYEQYF.

This rearrangement joins TRBV2 to TRBJ2-7, with 10 bases that match TRBD2. Trimming removed 3 bases from V and 3 bases from J; junction bases left unmatched: 5. Per germline, CDR1 SNHLY and CDR2 FYNNEI. The CDR3 is 15 amino acids. CDR3 bases: TGTGCCAGCAGTGAGGAACTAGCGGGGAACTACGAGCAGTACTTC. Protein product: CASSEELAGNYEQYF. The entire variable domain, with the rest obtained from reference TRBV2 and TRBJ2-7, is as follows: EPEVTQTPSHQVTQMGQEVILRCVPISNHLYFYWYRQILGQKVEFLVSFYNNEISEKSEIFDDQFSVERPDGSNFTLKIRSTKLEDSAMYFCASSEELAGNYEQYFGPGTRLTVT.

The chain has TRBV9 and TRBJ2-6, with TRBD2 as a possible D gene (6 bases). From germline, CDR1 is SGDLS and CDR2 YYNGEE. The CDR3 covers 17 residues. V dropped 3 bases and J dropped 3 bases, with 16 bases sitting between them. The CDR3 sequence: CASSAGLRLGGANVLTF. The CDR3 DNA follows: TGTGCCAGCAGCGCGGGACTGCGGCTCGGTGGGGCCAACGTCCTGACTTTC. Complete variable domain (other parts from reference TRBV9 and TRBJ2-6): DSGVTQTPKHLITATGQRVTLRCSPRSGDLSVYWYQQSLDQGLQFLIQYYNGEERAKGNILERFSAQQFPDLHSELNLSSLELGDSALYFCASSAGLRLGGANVLTFGAGSRLTVL.

V usage is TRBV18 and J usage is TRBJ2-7; no reliable D call. CDR1 is KGHSH and CDR2 is LQKENI in the germline V gene. This CDR3 comprises 15 residues. Between the trimmed V and J ends, which lost 0 bases and 3 bases, there was a span of 12 bases. The CDR3 bases are TGTGCCAGCTCACCACCCTCCAGGAACAACTACGAGCAGTACTTC. Protein: CASSPPSRNNYEQYF.

The chain has TRBV5-1 and TRBJ2-6; D perhaps matches TRBD1 (6 bases). The CDR3 is made up of 18 amino acids. The germline V gene encodes CDR1 SGHRS and CDR2 YFSETQ. V dropped 4 bases and J dropped 0 bases, with 17 bases sitting between them. CDR3 sequence reads: CASSPDPLGGSGANVLTF. CDR3 in DNA: TGCGCCAGCAGCCCCGACCCCTTAGGGGGCTCTGGGGCCAACGTCCTGACTTTC.

This chain uses TRBV25-1 with TRBJ2-7, with D perhaps TRBD2 (6 bases). V was shortened by 3 bases and J by 3 bases, with 9 bases between the two germline ends. This CDR3 has 13 amino acids. In germline, CDR1 is MGHDK, CDR2 SYGVNS. Here the CDR3 reads CASSDLAVYEQYF. The CDR3 DNA sequence: TGTGCCAGCAGTGACTTAGCGGTCTACGAGCAGTACTTC.

The chain joins TRBV18 to TRBJ2-7, with 9 positions matching TRBD1. CDR1 is KGHSH and CDR2 is LQKENI in the germline V gene. The CDR3 totals 14 residues. The V gene end was trimmed by 3 bases and the J gene end by 2 bases; junction bases not matched to a gene: 2. CDR3: CASSPRDRAYEQYF. For the CDR3, the DNA is TGTGCCAGCTCACCCCGGGACAGGGCCTACGAGCAGTACTTC.

The chain uses TRBV25-1 and TRBJ1-6; D is unclear. V was pared by 6 bases and J by 9 bases, with 15 bases between. CDR1 MGHDK and CDR2 SYGVNS come from the germline V gene. The CDR3 extends over 14 amino acids. The CDR3 spells CASSFGASGSPLHF. CDR3 in DNA: TGTGCCAGCAGCTTCGGAGCGTCAGGTTCACCCCTCCACTTT. Full variable domain (missing parts from reference TRBV25-1 and TRBJ1-6): EADIYQTPRYLVIGTGKKITLECSQTMGHDKMYWYQQDPGMELHLIHYSYGVNSTEKGDLSSESTVSRIRTEHFPLTLESARPSHTSQYLCASSFGASGSPLHFGNGTRLTVT.

This clone was seen a single time. This chain connects TRBV7-9 to TRBJ2-6; 8 bases map to TRBD2. The J segment lost 0 bases and the V segment lost 1 base, leaving 8 bases of the junction unmatched. This CDR3 is built from 19 residues. Germline assignment: CDR1 SEHNR and CDR2 FQNEAQ (reference sequence). In DNA, the CDR3 is TGTGCCAGCAGCTTAGATCCGGGACTAGGGTACTCTGGGGCCAACGTCCTGACTTTC. The encoded protein is CASSLDPGLGYSGANVLTF. The complete variable domain, with remaining parts taken from reference TRBV7-9 and TRBJ2-6, reads DTGVSQNPRHKITKRGQNVTFRCDPISEHNRLYWYRQTLGQGPEFLTYFQNEAQLEKSRLLSDRFSAERPKGSFSTLEIQRTEQGDSAMYLCASSLDPGLGYSGANVLTFGAGSRLTVL.

The rearrangement joins TRBV4-2 to TRBJ2-2; 8 bases are shared with TRBD2. The CDR3 runs to 18 residues. Germline V lookup: CDR1 LGHNA, CDR2 YNFKEQ. The trim removed 0 bases at V and 5 bases at J, leaving 11 bases unmatched. CDR3 coding DNA: TGTGCCAGCAGCCAAGATTTTGACGGGGGGGCCGGGACCGGGGAGCTGTTTTTT. Its protein is CASSQDFDGGAGTGELFF.

This clone was seen a single time. J is TRBJ2-1 and V is TRBV28; unclear D gene. CDR1 MDHEN and CDR2 SYDVKM come from the germline V gene. The CDR3 loop spans 13 amino acids. Trimming cost V 5 bases and J 5 bases, with 10 bases left between them. The CDR3 region is CASSRPNHNEQFF. CDR3 bases: TGTGCCAGCAGTAGACCTAATCACAATGAGCAGTTCTTC.

This clone showed up just a few times. The V call is TRBV18, the J call TRBJ1-6, with D unclear. The CDR3 extends over 17 amino acids. From germline, CDR1 is KGHSH and CDR2 LQKENI. V lost 2 bases, J lost 5 bases, and 16 bases lay in between. Here the CDR3 DNA reads TGTGCCAGCTCACCATTGGGTACAGCGTGGAATAATTCACCCCTCCACTTT. It yields the protein CASSPLGTAWNNSPLHF. Combining the CDR3 with reference TRBV18 and TRBJ1-6 gives the whole variable domain NAGVMQNPRHLVRRRGQEARLRCSPMKGHSHVYWYRQLPEEGLKFMVYLQKENIIDESGMPKERFSAEFPKEGPSILRIQQVVRGDSAAYFCASSPLGTAWNNSPLHFGNGTRLTVT.

V gene TRBV10-3 combines with J gene TRBJ1-5; D ambiguous. CDR3 length: 15 residues. V was shortened by 3 bases and J by 3 bases, with 12 bases between the two germline ends. CDR1 and CDR2 from the germline V gene are ENHRY and SYGVKD. The CDR3 spells CAISDLGGSNQPQHF. In DNA form, the CDR3 reads TGTGCCATCAGTGACCTCGGCGGGTCCAATCAGCCCCAGCATTTT.

The CDR3 here is CASSLVGEEKLFF. The CDR3 bases are TGTGCCAGCAGCTTGGTAGGGGAAGAAAAACTGTTTTTT. The gene calls are TRBV5-4 and TRBJ1-4, with a weak D call TRBD1 (5 bases). The V end was cut by 0 bases, the J end by 8 bases, with 8 bases between. The CDR3 has 13 residues. CDR1 is SGHNT and CDR2 is YYREEE in the germline V gene (reference sequence).

The CDR3: CASSLFGQGARTWTEAFF. CDR3 DNA sequence: TGCGCCAGCAGCTTGTTTGGACAGGGGGCGCGCACGTGGACTGAAGCTTTCTTT. The chain joins TRBV5-1 to TRBJ1-1; TRBD1 agrees at 11 bases. This CDR3 contains 18 residues. CDR1 is SGHRS, CDR2 YFSETQ, per germline. V was clipped by 1 base and J by 5 bases; unmatched bases: 13. The full variable domain, its missing parts supplied by reference TRBV5-1 and TRBJ1-1, is KAGVTQTPRYLIKTRGQQVTLSCSPISGHRSVSWYQQTPGQGLQFLFEYFSETQRNKGNFPGRFSGRQFSNSRSEMNVSTLELGDSALYLCASSLFGQGARTWTEAFFGQGTRLTVV.

The J gene is TRBJ2-1, the V gene TRBV7-9; D is undetermined. The CDR3 totals 13 residues. Trimming stripped 5 bases from V and 9 bases from J, with 14 bases between. The V gene's germline CDR1 is SEHNR and CDR2 FQNEAQ (reference sequence). The CDR3 loop is CASSPRDHSEQFF. Here the CDR3 DNA reads TGTGCCAGCAGCCCACGTGACCACAGTGAGCAGTTCTTC.

This CDR3 is CAARSLMNTEAFF. CDR3 DNA sequence: TGTGCCGCTAGGAGTCTTATGAACACTGAAGCTTTCTTT. The chain carries TRBV10-3 and TRBJ1-1, with unresolved D. CDR1 and CDR2 (germline): ENHRY, SYGVKD. V was shortened by 11 bases and J by 0 bases, with 13 bases between the two germline ends. This CDR3 is 13 amino acids long.

In this sample, this clone turned up once. The gene calls are TRBV5-4 and TRBJ2-1, with 7 bases lining up with TRBD2. Germline values: CDR1 SGHNT, CDR2 YYREEE (reference sequence). V lost 2 bases and J lost 9; bases outside the gene matches: 8. The length of the CDR3 is 14 residues. The CDR3 here is CASSFTSESLEQFF. As DNA, the CDR3 is TGTGCCAGCAGCTTCACTAGCGAGAGCCTTGAGCAGTTCTTC.

The chain recombines TRBV9 with TRBJ1-5, with 7 nucleotides matching TRBD1. The CDR3 runs to 15 residues. The V and J ends lost 4 bases and 0 bases, in that order; junction bases with no gene match: 4. Germline V CDR1 and CDR2: SGDLS, YYNGEE. This CDR3 reads CASSPQGHSNQPQHF. DNA for the CDR3: TGTGCCAGCAGCCCACAGGGGCATAGCAATCAGCCCCAGCATTTT.

This clone was observed a single time. The chain combines TRBV5-1 with TRBJ2-7; 10 nucleotides align to TRBD1. V dropped 3 bases and J dropped 1; count of bases not matched to a gene: 4. This CDR3 spans 15 amino acids. Germline loops: CDR1 SGHRS, CDR2 YFSETQ. CDR3 region: CASSWGTGASYEQYF. CDR3 DNA: TGCGCCAGCAGCTGGGGGACAGGGGCATCCTACGAGCAGTACTTC. Looking up the rest from reference TRBV5-1 and TRBJ2-7 gives the full variable domain: KAGVTQTPRYLIKTRGQQVTLSCSPISGHRSVSWYQQTPGQGLQFLFEYFSETQRNKGNFPGRFSGRQFSNSRSEMNVSTLELGDSALYLCASSWGTGASYEQYFGPGTRLTVT.

This chain joins TRBV25-1 and TRBJ1-2; D uncertain. Germline CDR1 is MGHDK and CDR2 is SYGVNS. There are 15 residues in the CDR3. Trimming pared 4 bases from V and 4 bases from J, leaving 16 bases between. The CDR3 spells CASSATTKGVYGYTF. The CDR3 region has the DNA TGTGCCAGCAGTGCCACTACTAAGGGCGTCTATGGCTACACCTTC.